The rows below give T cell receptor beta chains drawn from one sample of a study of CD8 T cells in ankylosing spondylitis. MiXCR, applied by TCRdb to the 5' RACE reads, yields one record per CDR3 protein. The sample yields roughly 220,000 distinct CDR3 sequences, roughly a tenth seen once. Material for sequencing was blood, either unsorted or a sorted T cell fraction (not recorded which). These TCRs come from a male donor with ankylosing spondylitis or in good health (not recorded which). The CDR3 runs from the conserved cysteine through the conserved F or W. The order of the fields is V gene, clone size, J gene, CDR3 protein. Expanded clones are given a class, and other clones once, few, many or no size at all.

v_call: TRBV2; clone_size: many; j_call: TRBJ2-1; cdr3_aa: CASSDWRWGASYNEQFF
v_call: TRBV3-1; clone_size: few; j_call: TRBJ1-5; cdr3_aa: CASGQGVQPQHF
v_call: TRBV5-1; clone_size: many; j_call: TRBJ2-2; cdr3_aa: CASNREGTGELFF
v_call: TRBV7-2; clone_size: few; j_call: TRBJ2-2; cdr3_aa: CASSPSVGELFF
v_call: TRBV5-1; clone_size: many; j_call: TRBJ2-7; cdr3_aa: CASSASYEQYF
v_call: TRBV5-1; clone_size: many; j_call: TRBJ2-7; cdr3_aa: CASSLVPGSYEQYF
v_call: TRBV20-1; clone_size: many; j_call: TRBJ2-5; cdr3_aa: CSAPRSGLEETQYF
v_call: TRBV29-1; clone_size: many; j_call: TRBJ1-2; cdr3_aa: CSVREGTGVYGYTF
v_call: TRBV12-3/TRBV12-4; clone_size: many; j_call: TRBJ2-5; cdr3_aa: CASSSRAGGLETQYF
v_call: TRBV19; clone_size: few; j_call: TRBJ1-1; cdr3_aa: CASTTTDNTEAFF
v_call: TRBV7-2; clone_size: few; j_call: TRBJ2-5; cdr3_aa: CASSLGLAGGTETQYF
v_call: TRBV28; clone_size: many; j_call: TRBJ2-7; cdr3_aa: CASMTVEVKPQGSYEQYF
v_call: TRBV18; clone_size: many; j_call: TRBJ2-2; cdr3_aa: CASSPWLENANTGELFF
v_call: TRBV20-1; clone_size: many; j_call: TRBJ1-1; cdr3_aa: CSARALTGGIPEAFF
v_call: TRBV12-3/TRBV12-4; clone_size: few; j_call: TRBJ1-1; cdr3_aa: CASSLSGRMNTEAFF
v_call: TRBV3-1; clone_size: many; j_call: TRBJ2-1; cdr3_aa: CASSQVVGVYEQFF
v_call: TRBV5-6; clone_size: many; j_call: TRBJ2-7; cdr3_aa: CASSLISGTVYEQYF
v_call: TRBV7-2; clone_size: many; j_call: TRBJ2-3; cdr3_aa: CASSLTGTTTDTQYF
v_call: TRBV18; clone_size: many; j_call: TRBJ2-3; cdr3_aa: CASSPPGLAGGSTDTQYF
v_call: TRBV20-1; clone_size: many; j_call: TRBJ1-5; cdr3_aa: CSARDPGPGGSNQPQHF
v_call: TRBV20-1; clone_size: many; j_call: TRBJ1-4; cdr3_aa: CSARDPQGTNEKLFF
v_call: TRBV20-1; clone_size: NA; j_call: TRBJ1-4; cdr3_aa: CSARRGRSNEKLFF
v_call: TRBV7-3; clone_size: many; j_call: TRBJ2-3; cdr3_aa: CASSRLGLDTDTQYF
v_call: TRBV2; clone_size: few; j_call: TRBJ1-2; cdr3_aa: CASSPNSAANYGYTF
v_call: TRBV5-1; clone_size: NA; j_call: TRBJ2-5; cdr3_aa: CASSLSGAYSEETQYF
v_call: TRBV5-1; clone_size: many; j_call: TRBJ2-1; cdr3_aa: CASSLGPINEQFF
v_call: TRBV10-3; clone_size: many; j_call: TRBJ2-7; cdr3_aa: CAISRANYEQYF
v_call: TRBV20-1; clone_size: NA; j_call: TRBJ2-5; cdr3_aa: CSASSSGGAIETQYF
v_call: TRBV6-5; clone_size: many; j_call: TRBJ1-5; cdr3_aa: CASSYSTGGQPQHF
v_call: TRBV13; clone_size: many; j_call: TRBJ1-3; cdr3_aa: CASPFREGSSGNTIYF
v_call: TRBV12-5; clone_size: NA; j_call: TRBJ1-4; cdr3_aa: CASGLVRREINEKLFF
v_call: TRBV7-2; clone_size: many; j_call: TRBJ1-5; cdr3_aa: CASSLRGVEQPQHF
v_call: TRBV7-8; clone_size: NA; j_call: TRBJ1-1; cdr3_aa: CASSPQTGDTEAFF
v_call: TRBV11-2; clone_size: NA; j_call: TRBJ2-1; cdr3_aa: CASSFGPGGASSYNEQFF
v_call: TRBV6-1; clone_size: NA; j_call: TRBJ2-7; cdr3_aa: CASSQGHTYEQYF
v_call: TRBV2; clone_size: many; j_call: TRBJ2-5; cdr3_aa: CASSEARAGKETQYF
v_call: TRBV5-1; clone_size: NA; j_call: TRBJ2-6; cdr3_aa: CASSLKRRASGANVLTF
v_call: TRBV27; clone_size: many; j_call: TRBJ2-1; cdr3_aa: CASNPGTSSYNEQFF
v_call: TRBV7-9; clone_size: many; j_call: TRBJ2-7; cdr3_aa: CASSLINEQYF
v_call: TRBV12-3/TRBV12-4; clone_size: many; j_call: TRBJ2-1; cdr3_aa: CASSTTFVGNEQFF
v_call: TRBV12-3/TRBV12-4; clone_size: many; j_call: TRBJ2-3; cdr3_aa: CASTIQGIPDTQYF
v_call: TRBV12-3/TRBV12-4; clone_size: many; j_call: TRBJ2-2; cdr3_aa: CASSFLSAITGELFF
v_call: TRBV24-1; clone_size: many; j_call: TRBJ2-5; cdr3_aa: CATSDLRETQYF
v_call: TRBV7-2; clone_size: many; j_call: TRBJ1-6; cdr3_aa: CASSLGEVSPLHF
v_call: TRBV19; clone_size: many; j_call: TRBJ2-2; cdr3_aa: CASRRDTNTGELFF